The 29 T cell receptor beta chains below come from one sample, sequenced in a study of blood T cell repertoires in COVID-19. TCRdb keeps only in-frame clones here, not all; method: immunoSEQ multiplex PCR. The sample gives roughly 160,000 clones, approximately 84% of which show up once; around 6.5% is in the top ten. Sequencing was performed on PBMCs or T cells enriched from blood (not recorded which). These receptors were obtained from a woman aged 45-59 years who had recovered from COVID-19.

The CDR3: CASSLLGMGQNEQFF. CDR3 DNA: TGTGCCAGCAGTTTATTAGGTATGGGGCAGAATGAGCAGTTCTTC. This chain uses TRBV27 with TRBJ2-1, with a possible D match to TRBD1 (5 bases). This CDR3 spans 15 amino acids. Germline CDR1 reads MNHEY; CDR2 reads SMNVEV (reference sequence). V gave up 1 base and J gave up 7 bases, with 14 bases separating them.

This clone was recorded only once. The genes are TRBV18 and TRBJ1-2; no firm D call. The germline V gene encodes CDR1 KGHSH and CDR2 LQKENI. The CDR3 totals 15 residues. Trimming shortened V by 0 bases and J by 0 bases, and 8 bases separated the two germline ends. CDR3 sequence: CASSPPTRANYGYTF. CDR3 nucleotides: TGTGCCAGCTCACCACCGACGCGGGCTAACTATGGCTACACCTTC.

The chain uses TRBV18 and TRBJ1-1; 9 bases agree with TRBD1. The V and J ends lost 2 bases and 4 bases, in that order; junction bases with no gene match: 14. The CDR3 totals 18 residues. Germline CDR1 is KGHSH and CDR2 is LQKENI. The CDR3 reads CASSPKQGAQNFRTEAFF. The CDR3 region has the DNA TGTGCCAGCTCACCAAAACAGGGGGCGCAGAATTTTCGCACTGAAGCTTTCTTT.

The chain carries TRBV4-2 and TRBJ1-3, with 8 positions matching TRBD1. V gave up 0 bases and J gave up 2 bases; unmatched junction bases: 9. The CDR3 is made up of 18 amino acids. Looked up from germline, CDR1 is LGHNA and CDR2 is YNFKEQ. Here the CDR3 DNA reads TGTGCCAGCAGCCAAGATTCATGGGCAGGGGGCCCTGGAAACACCATATATTTT. Its protein product is CASSQDSWAGGPGNTIYF.

In this sample, this clone turned up a few times. The chain combines TRBV7-2 with TRBJ1-4; no firm D call. Germline loops: CDR1 SGHTA, CDR2 FQGNSA. This CDR3 has 14 residues. Trimming took 5 bases from V and 8 from J, leaving 15 bases between them. DNA of the CDR3: TGTGCCAGCAGCCCCCGGCCAGGTCGGGAAAAACTGTTTTTT. Protein sequence: CASSPRPGREKLFF.

J is TRBJ2-7 and V is TRBV18; 13 nucleotides agree with TRBD2. J gave up 5 bases and V 1 base, and 11 bases lay outside the gene matches. Germline values: CDR1 KGHSH, CDR2 LQKENI. The CDR3 consists of 18 residues. The CDR3 reads CASSPRTSGSIGGNEQYF. The DNA for the CDR3 is TGTGCCAGCTCACCACGGACTAGCGGGAGTATAGGGGGGAACGAGCAGTACTTC.

The rearrangement uses TRBV18 and TRBJ1-3; weak D call: TRBD1 (5 bases). The CDR3 is made up of 14 amino acids. The ends were cut back, 5 bases at V and 0 bases at J, with 8 bases in the middle. Germline V gene data show CDR1 as KGHSH and CDR2 as LQKENI. The CDR3 DNA follows: TGTGCCAGCTCAGCAGGGCCCTCTGGAAACACCATATATTTT. Its protein is CASSAGPSGNTIYF.

The chain employs TRBV7-9 and TRBJ2-6, with TRBD1 matching 9 bases. The CDR3 runs 17 residues. V trimming: 0 bases; J trimming: 1 base; junction bases outside the gene matches: 1. Germline lookup yields CDR1 SEHNR and CDR2 FQNEAQ (reference sequence). CDR3 DNA: TGTGCCAGCAGCTTAGCGGACAGGGGATCTGGGGCCAACGTCCTGACTTTC. Protein: CASSLADRGSGANVLTF.

In DNA form, the CDR3 reads TGTGCCAGCTCACCGGGACAGGGAGTCTACGAGCAGTACTTC. This translates into CASSPGQGVYEQYF. V gene TRBV18 combines with J gene TRBJ2-7; TRBD1 aligns across 9 bases. Germline CDR1 is KGHSH and CDR2 is LQKENI. Losses at the gene ends were 3 bases for V and 3 bases for J; bases not matched to a gene: 3. The CDR3 length is 14 residues.

V gene TRBV4-2 combines with J gene TRBJ2-1; 13 positions agree with TRBD2. Losses at the gene ends were 6 bases for V and 10 bases for J; bases not matched to a gene: 9. Germline V gene sequence: CDR1 LGHNA, CDR2 YNFKEQ. The CDR3 consists of 15 residues. CDR3 loop: CASRRLAGGGDEQFF. The CDR3 DNA reads TGTGCCAGCAGACGACTAGCGGGAGGTGGGGACGAGCAGTTCTTC.

This clone was detected a few times. The chain links TRBV14 to TRBJ1-2, with a weak D call TRBD1 (5 bases). The CDR3 contains 15 residues. The V gene lost 3 bases and the J gene lost 6 bases, with 17 bases spanning the gap. Germline V gene data show CDR1 as SGHDN and CDR2 as FVKESK. CDR3 amino acids: CASSQQTSGSDGYTF. The CDR3 DNA reads TGTGCCAGCAGCCAGCAAACCTCAGGGTCCGATGGCTACACCTTC.

The CDR3 loop reads CASSERGKNQPQHF. The CDR3 coding sequence is TGTGCCAGCAGTGAACGAGGGAAAAATCAGCCCCAGCATTTT. The chain has TRBV2 and TRBJ1-5, with D unclear. Trimming cost V 2 bases and J 4 bases, with 9 bases left between them. Germline CDR1 and CDR2: SNHLY and FYNNEI. The CDR3 contains 14 residues.

The V call is TRBV12-3 or TRBV12-4, the J call TRBJ1-6; a weak D match, TRBD1 (6 bases). The CDR3 has 13 amino acids. Trimming stripped 6 bases from V and 5 bases from J, with 8 bases between. In DNA, the CDR3 is TGTGCCAGCAGCAACAGGGATAATTCACCCCTCCACTTT. It codes for CASSNRDNSPLHF.

The V and J genes are TRBV21-1 and TRBJ2-1; TRBD1 reflects the table's D call only, with no check against the DNA. TRBV21-1 is designated a pseudogene. The CDR3 covers 20 residues. The CDR3 region is CASSNPFAKPHNRPDNEQFF. CDR3 DNA: TGTGCCAGCAGCAATCCCTTCGCTAAACCCCATAACAGGCCAGACAATGAGCAGTTCTTC.

The genes are TRBV3-1 (or the pseudogene TRBV3-2) and TRBJ1-2, with 8 bases lining up with TRBD1. Trimming removed 2 bases from V and 5 bases from J; junction bases left unmatched: 10. Germline lookup yields CDR1 LGHDT and CDR2 YNNKEL (reference sequence). This CDR3 comprises 16 residues. DNA for the CDR3: TGTGCCAGCAGCCAACTGGACAGGGAGGTGGAGTATGGCTACACCTTC. This sequence encodes CASSQLDREVEYGYTF.

The V call is TRBV6-1, the J call TRBJ1-5, with a possible D match to TRBD1 (5 bases). Per germline, CDR1 MNHNS and CDR2 SASEGT. The ends were cut back, 3 bases at V and 7 bases at J, with 16 bases in the middle. The CDR3 is 15 residues long. In DNA form, the CDR3 reads TGTGCCAGCAGTGATCTTATAGGGGCTGGACAGCCCCAGCATTTT. The encoded protein is CASSDLIGAGQPQHF.

The V and J genes are TRBV28 and TRBJ1-5; the match to TRBD1 covers 10 bases. J gave up 6 bases and V 3 bases, and 5 bases lay outside the gene matches. The CDR3 runs to 15 residues. Per germline, CDR1 MDHEN and CDR2 SYDVKM. In DNA form, the CDR3 reads TGTGCCAGCAGTTTCCCGGGACAGGGGATTCAGCCCCAGCATTTT. Residues: CASSFPGQGIQPQHF.

This chain links TRBV6-5 with TRBJ2-7, with 13 positions matching TRBD2. The ends lost 8 bases at V and 5 bases at J; junction bases unmatched: 9. In germline, CDR1 is MNHEY, CDR2 SVGAGI. CDR3 size: 15 residues. The CDR3 protein is CASARTSGSFDEQYF. The CDR3 coding sequence is TGTGCCAGCGCCCGGACTAGCGGGAGCTTCGACGAGCAGTACTTC.

The chain joins TRBV6-5 to TRBJ2-2; D is unresolved. Trimming took 7 bases from V and 1 from J, leaving 13 bases between them. CDR3 length equals 15 residues. Germline CDR1 is MNHEY and CDR2 is SVGAGI. The CDR3 sequence is CASIRSHGNTGELFF. The CDR3 DNA is TGTGCCAGCATCCGATCGCACGGGAACACCGGGGAGCTGTTTTTT.

The J gene is TRBJ1-5, the V gene TRBV21-1; the table's TRBD1 call for D was not verified on the DNA. TRBV21-1 is reported as a pseudogene. The CDR3 runs 12 residues. CDR3 sequence reads: CASSTQGGPQHF. CDR3 nucleotide sequence: TGTGCCAGCAGCACCCAAGGGGGGCCCCAGCATTTT.

Here the CDR3 DNA reads TGTGCCAGTAGTGGAGAAGGGGCCAACGTCCTGACTTTC. The encoded protein is CASSGEGANVLTF. This rearrangement joins TRBV19 to TRBJ2-6; D is unclear. The CDR3 loop spans 13 amino acids. Germline-derived CDR1 and CDR2 are LNHDA and SQIVND (reference sequence). V shed 5 bases and J shed 4 bases, with 6 bases lying between them.

V usage is TRBV11-2 and J usage is TRBJ1-1; 9 positions agree with TRBD1. The CDR3 is 16 residues long. Trimming at V came to 4 bases and at J to 0 bases, leaving 6 bases not matched to a gene. CDR1 SGHAT and CDR2 FQNNGV come from the germline V gene. This chain's CDR3 is CASSYRTGVVNTEAFF. The CDR3 nucleotides read TGTGCCAGCAGCTATAGGACAGGGGTTGTGAACACTGAAGCTTTCTTT.

The chain employs TRBV6-5 and TRBJ1-3; D unresolved. V gave up 2 bases and J gave up 0 bases, with 11 bases separating them. The CDR3 spans 16 residues. Germline assignment: CDR1 MNHEY and CDR2 SVGAGI. The CDR3 DNA sequence: TGTGCCAGCAGTTACCCCTACAGTTTCTCTGGAAACACCATATATTTT. Its translation: CASSYPYSFSGNTIYF.

The chain has TRBV6-5 and TRBJ1-2; the match to TRBD1 covers 7 bases. V trimming: 9 bases; J trimming: 5 bases; junction bases outside the gene matches: 6. The CDR3 contains 12 residues. The germline CDR1 and CDR2 sequences are MNHEY and SVGAGI. The CDR3 loop is CARGQEPYGYTF. CDR3 DNA: TGTGCCAGAGGACAGGAACCTTATGGCTACACCTTC.

This clone was observed once. This chain uses TRBV30 with TRBJ2-4, with TRBD1 identical over 8 bases. From germline, CDR1 is GTSNPN and CDR2 SVGIG (reference sequence). J lost 8 bases, V lost 1 base, and 10 bases had no gene match. The CDR3 loop spans 15 amino acids. CDR3 protein: CAWSENGQGADIQYF. The CDR3 bases are TGTGCCTGGAGTGAAAACGGGCAGGGGGCCGACATTCAGTACTTC.

The J gene is TRBJ1-5, the V gene TRBV3-1 (or the pseudogene TRBV3-2); weak D call: TRBD1 (5 bases). The V end was cut by 2 bases, the J end by 9 bases, with 14 bases between. This CDR3 has 14 amino acids. The germline V gene encodes CDR1 LGHDT and CDR2 YNNKEL (reference sequence). DNA for the CDR3: TGTGCCAGCAGCCAAAGTGGGCAGGGAACGCCCCAGCATTTT. Translation: CASSQSGQGTPQHF.

V gene TRBV3-1 (or the pseudogene TRBV3-2) combines with J gene TRBJ2-1, with 9 bases that match TRBD1. There are 15 residues in the CDR3. The V and J ends lost 2 bases and 3 bases, in that order; junction bases with no gene match: 2. Germline CDR1 reads LGHDT; CDR2 reads YNNKEL (reference sequence). The CDR3 DNA sequence: TGTGCCAGCAGCCAACCGGGACAGGGCTACAATGAGCAGTTCTTC. This translates into CASSQPGQGYNEQFF.

This clone appeared a few times. The chain couples TRBV25-1 to TRBJ2-7; TRBD1 agrees at 11 bases. The CDR3 is 16 amino acids. V lost 1 base and J lost 5; bases outside the gene matches: 7. CDR1 MGHDK and CDR2 SYGVNS come from the germline V gene. The CDR3: CASSESGDRGIDEQYF. CDR3 nucleotides: TGTGCCAGCAGTGAATCGGGGGACAGGGGGATCGACGAGCAGTACTTC.

This clone is termed medium-sized (0.01 to 0.1%). V gene TRBV25-1 combines with J gene TRBJ1-6; 9 nucleotides line up with TRBD1. Germline V gene data show CDR1 as MGHDK and CDR2 as SYGVNS. The junction had 5 bases not matched to a gene; V was cut back by 4 bases and J by 10 bases. This CDR3 has 14 residues. In DNA, the CDR3 is TGTGCCAGCAGTGTCGGACAGGGGTCCTCACCCCTCCACTTT. Residues: CASSVGQGSSPLHF.